This T cell receptor beta chain was retrieved from a study of regulatory T cells in long-lasting Graves disease. At the level of the study: To qualify as persistent, Graves' disease required over 5 years of antithyroid drugs with positive TSH receptor antibodies.

With iRepertoire HTBI primers and Arm-PCR of CDR3 regions, TCR beta libraries were built. In TCRdb, the multiplex PCR reads were re-called with MiXCR into one record per CDR3 protein. The table records 400,000 to 500,000 distinct CDR3 sequences, roughly a fifth of them present only once. This clonotype was observed many times. Germline CDR1 is SGHAT and CDR2 is FQNNGV. With 8 bases removed from V and 1 base from J, the gap between germline ends came to 11 bases. The CDR3 sequence is 13 residues long. The sample's time point: persistent/refractory GD, antithyroid drugs over 5 years with positive TRAb. From PBMCs, RNA was extracted and then used to make the TCR library. Roughly 10-milliliter peripheral blood samples went into EDTA tubes.

The sequence derives from a female donor with Graves disease. This sample comprised peripheral blood mononuclear cells (PBMCs), obtained when the disease was refractory, from a patient treated with antithyroid drugs. The chain carries TRBV11-2 and TRBJ2-5; D is possibly TRBD2 (5 bases). CDR3 nucleotides: TGTGCCAGCGCGGCGGGCTTCCAAGAGACCCAGTACTTC. It yields the protein CASAAGFQETQYF.